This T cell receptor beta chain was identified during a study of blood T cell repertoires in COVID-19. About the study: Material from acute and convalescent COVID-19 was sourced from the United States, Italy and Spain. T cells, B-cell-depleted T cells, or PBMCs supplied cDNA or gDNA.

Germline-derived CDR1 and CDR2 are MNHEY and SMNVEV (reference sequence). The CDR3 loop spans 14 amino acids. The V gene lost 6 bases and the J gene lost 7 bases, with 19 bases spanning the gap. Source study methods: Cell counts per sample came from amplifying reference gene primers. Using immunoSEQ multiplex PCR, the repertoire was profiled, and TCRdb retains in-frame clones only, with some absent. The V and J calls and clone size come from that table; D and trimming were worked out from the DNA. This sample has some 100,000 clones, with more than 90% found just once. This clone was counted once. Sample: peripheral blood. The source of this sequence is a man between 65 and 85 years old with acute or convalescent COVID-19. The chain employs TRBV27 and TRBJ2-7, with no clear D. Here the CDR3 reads CASSPGSYSPEQYF. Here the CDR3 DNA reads TGTGCCAGCAGCCCCGGGTCCTATTCTCCGGAGCAGTACTTC.